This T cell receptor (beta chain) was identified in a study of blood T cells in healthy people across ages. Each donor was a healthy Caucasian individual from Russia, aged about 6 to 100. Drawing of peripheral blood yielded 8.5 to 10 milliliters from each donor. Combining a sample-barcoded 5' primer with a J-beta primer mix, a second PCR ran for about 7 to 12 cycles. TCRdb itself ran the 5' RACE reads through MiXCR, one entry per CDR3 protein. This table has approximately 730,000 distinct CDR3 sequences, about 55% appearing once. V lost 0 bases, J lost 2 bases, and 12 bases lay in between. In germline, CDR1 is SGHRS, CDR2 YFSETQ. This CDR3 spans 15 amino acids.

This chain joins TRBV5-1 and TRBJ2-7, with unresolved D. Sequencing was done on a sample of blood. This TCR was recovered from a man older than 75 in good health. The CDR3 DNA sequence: TGCGCCAGCAGCTTGGGTAAGGTTCCTCCCTACGAGCAGTACTTC. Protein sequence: CASSLGKVPPYEQYF.